What follows are 24 T cell receptor beta chains derived from one specimen sequenced in a study of cytomegalovirus exposure and HLA in healthy donors. The PCR was carried out with 60 Vbeta primers and 13 Jbeta primers. Assay used: immunoSEQ multiplex PCR; TCRdb lists only in-frame clones, some missing. The data contain about 160,000 clones, 65% to 80% of them seen just once; the ten biggest clones take up approximately 3.1%. Input material: PBMCs. The receptors here all came from a woman in her forties or fifties in good health and CMV-seropositive.

This clone was found a few times. This rearrangement joins TRBV5-1 to TRBJ2-7; 7 positions agree with TRBD2. CDR3 length: 14 amino acids. Looked up from germline, CDR1 is SGHRS and CDR2 is YFSETQ. The V and J ends lost 4 bases and 0 bases, in that order; junction bases with no gene match: 4. CDR3 sequence reads: CASSPSGNSYEQYF. The CDR3 DNA sequence: TGCGCCAGCAGCCCTAGCGGAAACTCCTACGAGCAGTACTTC.

The rearrangement joins TRBV21-1 to TRBJ1-3; the D call of TRBD1 is as the table states it, not checked on the DNA. TRBV21-1 is termed a pseudogene. CDR3 length equals 14 residues. The CDR3 region is CASSKDSRGNTIYF. The CDR3 DNA reads as TGTGCCAGCAGCAAAGACAGTCGTGGAAACACCATATATTTT.

CDR3 DNA sequence: TGTGCCAGCACCCACCCCCACAGGAGGGACACCATATATTTT. Translation gives CASTHPHRRDTIYF. The rearrangement joins TRBV5-6 to TRBJ1-3; D perhaps matches TRBD1 (5 bases). The CDR3 runs to 14 residues. Trimming removed 6 bases from V and 8 bases from J, with 18 bases in between. Germline assignment: CDR1 SGHDT and CDR2 YYEEEE.

The rearrangement links TRBV7-9 to TRBJ1-5; D is unclear. The germline CDR1 and CDR2 sequences are SEHNR and FQNEAQ (reference sequence). The CDR3 covers 12 residues. Trimming took off 5 bases at V and 7 bases at J, with 9 bases between the two ends. In nucleotides, the CDR3 is TGTGCCAGCAGCAACACGGAGCAGCCCCAGCATTTT. It yields the protein CASSNTEQPQHF. Full variable domain (outside the CDR3, taken from reference TRBV7-9 and TRBJ1-5): DTGVSQNPRHKITKRGQNVTFRCDPISEHNRLYWYRQTLGQGPEFLTYFQNEAQLEKSRLLSDRFSAERPKGSFSTLEIQRTEQGDSAMYLCASSNTEQPQHFGDGTRLSIL.

This rearrangement joins TRBV7-3 to TRBJ2-5; 8 bases align to TRBD2. The V and J ends lost 6 bases and 3 bases, in that order; junction bases with no gene match: 9. The CDR3 extends over 15 amino acids. The V gene's germline CDR1 is SGHTA and CDR2 FQGTGA. The CDR3 region is CASSATGTREETQYF. The CDR3 DNA follows: TGTGCCAGCAGTGCAACCGGGACTAGAGAAGAGACCCAGTACTTC.

The DNA of the CDR3 is TGTGCCAGCAGTGAATTAGGAAGCGGCACAGATACGCAGTATTTT. As protein: CASSELGSGTDTQYF. The rearrangement links TRBV25-1 to TRBJ2-3, with D uncertain. Per the germline V gene, CDR1 is MGHDK and CDR2 is SYGVNS. Trimming left V 1 base short and J 1 base short, with 9 bases between. This CDR3 spans 15 amino acids.

Turning to this clone: At the DNA level, this CDR3 is encoded by other sequences in the same sample as well. The chain uses TRBV30 and TRBJ2-3, with 8 positions matching TRBD2. The V gene's germline CDR1 is GTSNPN and CDR2 SVGIG (reference sequence). The CDR3 contains 16 residues. The V gene end was trimmed by 0 bases and the J gene end by 0 bases; junction bases not matched to a gene: 5. The CDR3 protein is CAWSVPRGGSTDTQYF. CDR3 bases: TGTGCCTGGAGTGTACCCCGGGGGGGTAGCACAGATACGCAGTATTTT.

The chain combines TRBV2 with TRBJ1-4, with a possible D match to TRBD1 (5 bases). CDR3 length: 15 amino acids. V was cut by 4 bases and J by 0 bases, with 9 bases left in between. Germline V CDR1 and CDR2: SNHLY, FYNNEI. CDR3 DNA: TGTGCCAGCAGTGTTGGACAAACAACTAATGAAAAACTGTTTTTT. Translating gives CASSVGQTTNEKLFF.

The rearrangement links TRBV7-2 to TRBJ1-2, with 9 bases fitting TRBD1. The CDR3 is 17 residues long. J was trimmed by 7 bases and V by 1 base; bases with no gene match: 13. The V gene's germline CDR1 is SGHTA and CDR2 FQGNSA. CDR3 region: CASSLVFGTGSLGGYTF. The CDR3 coding sequence is TGTGCCAGCAGCTTAGTATTCGGGACAGGGAGTCTAGGTGGCTACACCTTC.

The J gene is TRBJ2-3, the V gene TRBV5-1; TRBD1 might be the D (6 bases). V lost 4 bases, J lost 2 bases, and 14 bases lay in between. From germline, CDR1 is SGHRS and CDR2 YFSETQ. The CDR3 sequence is 15 residues long. CDR3 sequence reads: CASSPVGASTDTQYF. CDR3 coding DNA: TGCGCCAGCAGCCCAGTGGGGGCCTCCACAGATACGCAGTATTTT.

The chain employs TRBV9 and TRBJ2-5, with a weak D call TRBD1 (6 bases). The CDR3 has 15 residues. Trimming cost V 1 base and J 1 base, with 11 bases left between them. From germline, CDR1 is SGDLS and CDR2 YYNGEE. The CDR3 DNA follows: TGTGCCAGCAGCGTACAGGGGCTAGTCCAAGAGACCCAGTACTTC. Protein product: CASSVQGLVQETQYF.

The V and J genes are TRBV2 and TRBJ1-2, with TRBD1 identical over 8 bases. V trimming: 7 bases; J trimming: 6 bases; junction bases outside the gene matches: 16. Germline CDR1 reads SNHLY; CDR2 reads FYNNEI. CDR3 size: 16 residues. The CDR3 is CASTQDLDRGENGYTF. The CDR3 coding sequence is TGTGCCAGCACCCAAGATTTAGACAGGGGAGAGAATGGCTACACCTTC.

The gene calls are TRBV7-8 and TRBJ2-3; 9 nucleotides align to TRBD1. This CDR3 is built from 17 residues. The J segment lost 0 bases and the V segment lost 4 bases, leaving 8 bases of the junction unmatched. From germline, CDR1 is SGHVS and CDR2 FQNEAQ. CDR3 nucleotide sequence: TGTGCCAGCAGCTCCACAGCCGGGACAGGGAGCACAGATACGCAGTATTTT. Its translation is CASSSTAGTGSTDTQYF.

The chain uses TRBV7-8 and TRBJ1-2, with a tentative D call TRBD1 (6 bases). The germline CDR1 and CDR2 sequences are SGHVS and FQNEAQ. Trimming cost V 5 bases and J 8 bases, with 12 bases left between them. The CDR3 spans 12 residues. CDR3 DNA sequence: TGTGCCAGCAGCCCACATGGGGGCGGCTACACCTTC. It specifies CASSPHGGGYTF.

The rearrangement links TRBV6-6 to TRBJ1-5; no reliable D call. The length of the CDR3 is 15 residues. The germline CDR1 and CDR2 sequences are MNHNY and SVGAGI (reference sequence). Trimming stripped 6 bases from V and 0 bases from J, with 12 bases between. The DNA for the CDR3 is TGTGCCAGCAGCCCGGGTCGGGGTAGCAATCAGCCCCAGCATTTT. It encodes CASSPGRGSNQPQHF.

The V and J genes are TRBV5-6 and TRBJ2-5, with 8 bases that match TRBD1. With the DNA end fitting TRBJ2-7 better, the J assignment may be wrong. The CDR3 has 14 residues. Germline V gene data show CDR1 as SGHDT and CDR2 as YYEEEE. CDR3 region: CASSLGTGFYEQYF. CDR3 bases: TGTGCCAGCAGCTTGGGGACAGGGTTCTACGAGCAGTACTTC.

CDR3 nucleotide sequence: TGTGCCTCTATGGGCGGGGGGCCGGGGACCCAGTACTTC. This sequence encodes CASMGGGPGTQYF. V is TRBV30 and J is TRBJ2-5, with 8 bases identical to TRBD2. CDR1 is GTSNPN and CDR2 is SVGIG in the germline V gene (reference sequence). CDR3 size: 13 residues. J was trimmed by 7 bases and V by 7 bases; bases with no gene match: 11.

The rearrangement uses TRBV6-5 and TRBJ2-3; 7 nucleotides agree with TRBD1. Germline trimming cut 2 bases from V and 2 bases from J; bases unmatched to any gene: 4. Germline CDR1 is MNHEY and CDR2 is SVGAGI. The CDR3 has 15 residues. In nucleotides, the CDR3 is TGTGCCAGCAGTTACAGGGGGCTCCACACAGATACGCAGTATTTT. Protein sequence: CASSYRGLHTDTQYF.

This chain connects TRBV6-6 to TRBJ1-5; the D gene is possibly TRBD1 (6 bases). The CDR3 extends over 15 amino acids. V shed 6 bases and J shed 6 bases, with 18 bases lying between them. Germline V gene lookup returns CDR1 MNHNY and CDR2 SVGAGI (reference sequence). The CDR3 nucleotides are TGTGCCAGCAGACAAACCGGGACACCGGGTCAGCCCCAGCATTTT. Amino acid sequence: CASRQTGTPGQPQHF.

V and J are TRBV2 and TRBJ2-7; 7 nucleotides align to TRBD1. The CDR3 has 15 residues. The ends lost 6 bases at V and 0 bases at J; junction bases unmatched: 8. Germline V gene lookup returns CDR1 SNHLY and CDR2 FYNNEI. The CDR3 region has the DNA TGTGCCAGCAGCGAGACAGGGTCCAGCTCCTACGAGCAGTACTTC. This gives the protein CASSETGSSSYEQYF.

The chain carries TRBV2 and TRBJ1-2, with D possibly TRBD1 on 6 matching bases. CDR3 length: 13 amino acids. V lost 7 bases, J lost 5 bases, and 14 bases lay in between. Germline loops: CDR1 SNHLY, CDR2 FYNNEI. CDR3 bases: TGTGCCAGCAACATAAGGACAGATTATGGCTACACCTTC. Translation gives CASNIRTDYGYTF.

The V and J genes are TRBV28 and TRBJ1-5; no reliable D call. The CDR3 is made up of 12 amino acids. V was cut by 1 base and J by 7 bases, with 5 bases left in between. The germline V gene encodes CDR1 MDHEN and CDR2 SYDVKM. The CDR3 DNA sequence: TGTGCCAGCAGTTTATTTCTCCAGCCCCAGCATTTT. This encodes CASSLFLQPQHF.

The chain has TRBV5-1 and TRBJ1-1; the D gene is possibly TRBD1 (5 bases). V lost 4 bases and J 0 bases, leaving 16 bases between the germline ends. This CDR3 is built from 16 residues. Germline-derived CDR1 and CDR2 are SGHRS and YFSETQ. The CDR3, as DNA: TGCGCCAGCAGCCAGAACCCCAGGGTCATGAACACTGAAGCTTTCTTT. Its translation: CASSQNPRVMNTEAFF.

The chain uses TRBV19 and TRBJ1-4; 8 bases agree with TRBD1. The V gene's germline CDR1 is LNHDA and CDR2 SQIVND (reference sequence). V was pared by 6 bases and J by 7 bases, with 7 bases of the junction left unmatched. This CDR3 contains 14 residues. CDR3 residues: CASSLDRGGEKLFF. CDR3 nucleotides: TGTGCCAGTAGCCTCGACAGGGGAGGTGAAAAACTGTTTTTT.